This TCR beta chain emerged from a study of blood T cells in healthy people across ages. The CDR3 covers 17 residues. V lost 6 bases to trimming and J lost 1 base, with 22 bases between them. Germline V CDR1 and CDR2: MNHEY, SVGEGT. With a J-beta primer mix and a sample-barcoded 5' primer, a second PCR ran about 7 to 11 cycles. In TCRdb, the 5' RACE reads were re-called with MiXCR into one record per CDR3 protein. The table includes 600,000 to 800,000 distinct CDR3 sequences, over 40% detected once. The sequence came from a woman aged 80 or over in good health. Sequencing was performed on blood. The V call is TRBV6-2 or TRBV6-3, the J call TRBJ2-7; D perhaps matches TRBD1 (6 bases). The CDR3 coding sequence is TGTGCCAGCAGCTTTTTCCCCGCGGACAGCTCATCCTACGAGCAGTACTTC. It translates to CASSFFPADSSSYEQYF.